This is a list of T cell receptor beta chains from one sample in a study of CD8 T cells in ankylosing spondylitis. TCRdb re-called the 5' RACE reads with MiXCR, one entry per CDR3 protein. This table holds 500,000 or so distinct CDR3 sequences, about 5.7% found once. The sample consisted of blood, either unsorted or a sorted T cell fraction (not recorded which). The source is a male donor with ankylosing spondylitis. Both conserved end residues are part of each CDR3. Each record gives: CDR3 length, V gene, J gene, D gene, clone size, CDR3 DNA, CDR3 protein. The D gene is left open where the match is weak. Rows give clone size only sometimes, using once, few, many, or a class for an expanded clone.

cdr3_length: 15
v_call: TRBV5-5
j_call: TRBJ2-5
d_call: TRBD1
clone_size: many
cdr3_nt: TGTGCCAGCAGCTTGGAACAGGGGCTCCAAGAGACCCAGTACTTC
cdr3_aa: CASSLEQGLQETQYF

cdr3_length: 14
v_call: TRBV20-1
j_call: TRBJ2-7
d_call: TRBD2
clone_size: many
cdr3_nt: TGCAGTGCTAGAGGTCCTAGCGGGAGTTGGGAGCAGTACTTC
cdr3_aa: CSARGPSGSWEQYF

cdr3_length: 13
v_call: TRBV12-3/TRBV12-4
j_call: TRBJ2-1
d_call: NA
clone_size: many
cdr3_nt: TGTGCCACGGCAGGGCGCCGAAACAATGAGCAGTTCTTC
cdr3_aa: CATAGRRNNEQFF

cdr3_length: 13
v_call: TRBV30
j_call: TRBJ1-2
d_call: NA
clone_size: NA
cdr3_nt: TGTGCCTGGAGTGTATTGATAGAGGGGGGCTACACCTTC
cdr3_aa: CAWSVLIEGGYTF

cdr3_length: 15
v_call: TRBV20-1
j_call: TRBJ2-2
d_call: NA
clone_size: NA
cdr3_nt: TGCAGTGCCCAGACGGGGGATACGAGCACCGGGGAGCTGTTTTTT
cdr3_aa: CSAQTGDTSTGELFF

cdr3_length: 13
v_call: TRBV19
j_call: TRBJ1-2
d_call: TRBD1
clone_size: few
cdr3_nt: TGTGCCAGTAGTAACGGAAGGGGGCATGGCTACACCTTC
cdr3_aa: CASSNGRGHGYTF

cdr3_length: 15
v_call: TRBV6-1
j_call: TRBJ2-7
d_call: NA
clone_size: many
cdr3_nt: TGTGCCAGCAGCCTCGGACAACCCAGCTCCTACGAGCAGTACTTC
cdr3_aa: CASSLGQPSSYEQYF

cdr3_length: 15
v_call: TRBV7-8
j_call: TRBJ2-1
d_call: TRBD2
clone_size: NA
cdr3_nt: TGTGCCAGCCTGGGCGGGAGGATATCCTACAATGAGCAGTTCTTC
cdr3_aa: CASLGGRISYNEQFF

cdr3_length: 13
v_call: TRBV6-2/TRBV6-3
j_call: TRBJ2-7
d_call: TRBD1
clone_size: few
cdr3_nt: TGTGCCACCAACCGGGACAGGGGGCGCGAGCAGTACTTC
cdr3_aa: CATNRDRGREQYF

cdr3_length: 15
v_call: TRBV12-3/TRBV12-4
j_call: TRBJ1-2
d_call: NA
clone_size: many
cdr3_nt: TGTGCCAGCAGTTTGGACGGCGAGTGGTCCTATGGCTACACCTTC
cdr3_aa: CASSLDGEWSYGYTF

cdr3_length: 15
v_call: TRBV28
j_call: TRBJ2-3
d_call: NA
clone_size: few
cdr3_nt: TGTGCCACATCAGAATCCCTGGGAAGCACAGATACGCAGTATTTT
cdr3_aa: CATSESLGSTDTQYF

cdr3_length: 14
v_call: TRBV7-2
j_call: TRBJ2-1
d_call: NA
clone_size: NA
cdr3_nt: TGTGCCAGCAGCTTAATAGCGGACTACAATGAGCAGTTCTTC
cdr3_aa: CASSLIADYNEQFF

cdr3_length: 13
v_call: TRBV6-2/TRBV6-3
j_call: TRBJ2-7
d_call: NA
clone_size: many
cdr3_nt: TGTGCCAGCAGCTACTCGTCCGTTTACGAGCAGTACTTC
cdr3_aa: CASSYSSVYEQYF

cdr3_length: 17
v_call: TRBV4-2
j_call: TRBJ2-3
d_call: TRBD1
clone_size: many
cdr3_nt: TGTGCCAGCAGCCAAATTTTAGAACAGGGGGCTGGAGATACGCAGTATTTT
cdr3_aa: CASSQILEQGAGDTQYF

cdr3_length: 14
v_call: TRBV7-9
j_call: TRBJ2-5
d_call: NA
clone_size: many
cdr3_nt: TGTGCCAGCAGCTTTCGGCTAGTAGGGGAGACCCAGTACTTC
cdr3_aa: CASSFRLVGETQYF

cdr3_length: 15
v_call: TRBV24-1
j_call: TRBJ2-2
d_call: TRBD2
clone_size: few
cdr3_nt: TGTGCCACCAGTAGGAGCGGGAGTAGAACCGGGGAGCTGTTTTTT
cdr3_aa: CATSRSGSRTGELFF